A single sample gave rise to the 22 T cell receptor beta chains below, sequenced in a study of T cell repertoires in cytomegalovirus infection. These receptors' antigens are unknown. MiXCR, applied by TCRdb to the reads, yields one record per CDR3 protein. This table holds some 500,000 distinct CDR3 sequences, around two fifths found once. The sequencing here drew on cultured PBMCs, taken from culture after CMV antigen stimulation. Receptors originate from a human donor in good health (CMV status not recorded). Some clones in this sample may be carry-over from other donors' samples.

The chain combines TRBV7-8 with TRBJ2-3; D call uncertain. With 5 bases removed from V and 4 bases from J, the gap between germline ends came to 10 bases. Germline V CDR1 and CDR2: SGHVS, FQNEAQ. The CDR3 length is 13 residues. This chain's CDR3 is CASSQGRADTQYF. In DNA form, the CDR3 reads TGTGCCAGCAGCCAAGGACGGGCAGATACGCAGTATTTT.

A few counts support this clonotype. The chain links TRBV11-2 to TRBJ2-1; TRBD2 agrees at 9 bases. The germline gives CDR1 SGHAT, CDR2 FQNNGV. CDR3 length: 15 residues. Trimming at V came to 6 bases and at J to 2 bases, leaving 5 bases not matched to a gene. The CDR3, as DNA: TGTGCCAGCAGACCGACTAGCGGTCCCTACAATGAGCAGTTCTTC. Translated, it gives CASRPTSGPYNEQFF.

The chain is built from TRBV23-1 and TRBJ2-3; D is unclear. TRBV23-1 is reported as an ORF; its role is uncertain. CDR3 length: 15 amino acids. Trimming shortened V by 4 bases and J by 2 bases, and 13 bases separated the two germline ends. Written as DNA, the CDR3 is TGCGCCAGCAGTCCTCCGTGTGGCTACACAGATACGCAGTATTTT. It codes for CASSPPCGYTDTQYF.

This clonotype was seen only a few times. The rearrangement joins TRBV11-2 to TRBJ2-7; 10 bases match TRBD1. The V gene's germline CDR1 is SGHAT and CDR2 FQNNGV. The ends lost 5 bases at V and 1 base at J; junction bases unmatched: 2. The CDR3 loop spans 14 amino acids. The CDR3 is CASSRQGASYEQYF. The DNA for the CDR3 is TGTGCCAGCAGCCGACAGGGGGCTTCCTACGAGCAGTACTTC.

The sample holds a few counts of this clonotype. The chain employs TRBV12-3 or TRBV12-4 and TRBJ1-6; D is possibly TRBD1 (6 bases). This CDR3 contains 15 residues. V was shortened by 6 bases and J by 6 bases, with 15 bases between the two germline ends. This chain's CDR3 is CASSPRQAGNSPLHF. CDR3 DNA sequence: TGTGCCAGCAGCCCTCGACAGGCCGGTAATTCACCCCTCCACTTT.

V and J are TRBV29-1 and TRBJ2-1, with TRBD2 as a possible D gene (6 bases). Germline CDR1 reads SQVTM; CDR2 reads ANQGSEA. The CDR3 has 13 residues. With 7 bases removed from V and 3 bases from J, the gap between germline ends came to 13 bases. CDR3 sequence (DNA): TGCAGCGCCCCTCGGGGGATCTACAATGAGCAGTTCTTC. Translating gives CSAPRGIYNEQFF.

The chain employs TRBV12-3 or TRBV12-4 and TRBJ2-7; 8 bases fit TRBD2. Trimming took 6 bases from V and 4 from J; bases not matched to a gene: 11. The CDR3 spans 15 residues. The DNA for the CDR3 is TGTGCCAGCAGCTTCCGGGTCGGGGGGGATTACGAGCAGTACTTC. This codes for CASSFRVGGDYEQYF.

This clonotype was seen more than once but under ten times. The chain employs TRBV12-3 or TRBV12-4 and TRBJ2-5; 8 bases match TRBD2. J lost 0 bases, V lost 4 bases, and 7 bases had no gene match. This CDR3 spans 16 amino acids. CDR3 coding DNA: TGTGCCAGCAGTTCCTTGGCGGGAGGCAACCAAGAGACCCAGTACTTC. This gives the protein CASSSLAGGNQETQYF.

A few counts support this clonotype. The rearrangement uses TRBV7-2 and TRBJ2-7, with 8 bases matching TRBD2. Trimming at V came to 8 bases and at J to 5 bases, leaving 11 bases not matched to a gene. CDR1 is SGHTA and CDR2 is FQGNSA in the germline V gene. CDR3 length: 14 residues. Here the CDR3 DNA reads TGTGCCAGCGGAATAGCGGGACTGAGGGACGAGCAGTACTTC. As protein: CASGIAGLRDEQYF.

CDR3 sequence (DNA): TGTGCCAGCACCCTAGGGGTCTCTGGAAACACCATATATTTT. Amino acids: CASTLGVSGNTIYF. The rearrangement uses TRBV28 and TRBJ1-3; TRBD1 is a possible D gene (5 bases). From germline, CDR1 is MDHEN and CDR2 SYDVKM. This CDR3 region has 14 residues. V lost 7 bases, J lost 0 bases, and 10 bases lay in between.

This clonotype turned up a few times. The chain is built from TRBV6-8 and TRBJ2-7; D is undetermined. The CDR3 runs 13 residues. Germline assignment: CDR1 MNHGY and CDR2 SAAAGT. V lost 4 bases and J 1 base, leaving 8 bases between the germline ends. This CDR3 is CASSSDVSYEQYF. The CDR3 bases are TGTGCCAGCAGTTCGGACGTGTCCTACGAGCAGTACTTC.

As regards this clonotype: The germline gene is not matched at one end of the junction; a read error may be the cause. The chain couples TRBV6-2 or TRBV6-3 to TRBJ2-1; D not certain. The CDR3 contains 13 residues. Germline lookup yields CDR1 MNHEY and CDR2 SVGEGT. The CDR3 region has the DNA TGTGCCAGCAAGGCCCTCTCCTCCAATGAGCAGTTCTTC. Amino acid sequence: CASKALSSNEQFF.

This clonotype occurred a few times. The J gene is TRBJ2-1, the V gene TRBV10-3; TRBD1 agrees at 9 bases. The ends lost 6 bases at V and 4 bases at J; junction bases unmatched: 10. The CDR3 runs 16 residues. From germline, CDR1 is ENHRY and CDR2 SYGVKD. The CDR3 here is CAISERRDREYNEQFF. For the CDR3, the DNA is TGTGCCATCAGCGAACGACGGGACAGGGAGTACAATGAGCAGTTCTTC.

V and J are TRBV7-2 and TRBJ2-7; 9 bases fit TRBD2. This CDR3 comprises 15 residues. J lost 3 bases, V lost 3 bases, and 6 bases had no gene match. Germline V gene lookup returns CDR1 SGHTA and CDR2 FQGNSA. The CDR3 protein is CASSFLAGAIYEQYF. The DNA for the CDR3 is TGTGCCAGCAGCTTCTTAGCGGGGGCGATCTACGAGCAGTACTTC.

This clonotype was found a few times. This chain joins TRBV27 and TRBJ1-5; tentatively, D is TRBD1 (5 bases). Germline loops: CDR1 MNHEY, CDR2 SMNVEV (reference sequence). The CDR3 consists of 15 residues. V was shortened by 1 base and J by 5 bases, with 12 bases between the two germline ends. CDR3 DNA: TGTGCCAGCAGTTTATACAGGACACTCGATCAGCCCCAGCATTTT. Translated, it gives CASSLYRTLDQPQHF.

The chain uses TRBV4-3 and TRBJ2-1, with TRBD2 matching 8 bases. The CDR3 consists of 18 residues. J was trimmed by 7 bases and V by 2 bases; bases with no gene match: 16. Germline V CDR1 and CDR2: LGHNA, YSLEER. The CDR3 reads CASSQTWGLAGAENEQFF. In DNA, the CDR3 is TGCGCCAGCAGCCAAACTTGGGGTCTAGCGGGTGCAGAAAATGAGCAGTTCTTC.

The V call is TRBV5-1, the J call TRBJ2-5; 15 bases map to TRBD2. V lost 3 bases, J lost 3 bases, and 12 bases stayed unmatched. The CDR3 is 19 amino acids. The germline gives CDR1 SGHRS, CDR2 YFSETQ. The CDR3 reads CASSSPGLAGGISEETQYF. The CDR3 bases are TGCGCCAGCAGCTCTCCGGGACTAGCGGGGGGAATATCAGAAGAGACCCAGTACTTC.

This rearrangement joins TRBV20-1 to TRBJ2-3, with D possibly TRBD2 on 6 matching bases. Trimming removed 0 bases at V and 2 bases at J, with 12 bases between. Germline values: CDR1 DFQATT, CDR2 SNEGSKA (reference sequence). This CDR3 is built from 15 residues. CDR3 bases: TGCAGTGCTAGAGATCTGGCGGGACCCACAGATACGCAGTATTTT. This codes for CSARDLAGPTDTQYF.

The chain combines TRBV4-2 with TRBJ1-4; D is unclear. The germline CDR1 and CDR2 sequences are LGHNA and YNFKEQ. The CDR3 is 12 amino acids. V was cut by 4 bases and J by 6 bases, with 6 bases left in between. CDR3 in DNA: TGTGCCAGCAGCCCCCTTCATGAAAAACTGTTTTTT. It is translated as CASSPLHEKLFF.

This clonotype has a handful of counts. The V gene is TRBV20-1, the J gene TRBJ2-7; D is unresolved. Germline V gene data show CDR1 as DFQATT and CDR2 as SNEGSKA (reference sequence). CDR3 size: 11 residues. V dropped 1 base and J dropped 2 bases, with 3 bases sitting between them. CDR3 sequence (DNA): TGCAGTGCTAGAGGTCCCTACGAGCAGTACTTC. Translation: CSARGPYEQYF.

The genes are TRBV4-1 and TRBJ2-3; 9 positions match TRBD1. The V gene's germline CDR1 is MGHRA and CDR2 YSYEKL. J was trimmed by 7 bases and V by 2 bases; bases with no gene match: 4. The CDR3 contains 14 residues. In DNA, the CDR3 is TGCGCCAGCAGCCAAATTGGACAGGGGAATACGCAGTATTTT. It specifies CASSQIGQGNTQYF.

The chain recombines TRBV20-1 with TRBJ2-6, with TRBD1 identical over 8 bases. J gave up 4 bases and V 6 bases, and 17 bases lay outside the gene matches. Germline CDR1 is DFQATT and CDR2 is SNEGSKA (reference sequence). This CDR3 region has 18 residues. CDR3 loop: CSARGPQGTRGGANVLTF. Written as DNA, the CDR3 is TGCAGTGCCAGGGGGCCCCAGGGGACAAGGGGGGGGGCCAACGTCCTGACTTTC.